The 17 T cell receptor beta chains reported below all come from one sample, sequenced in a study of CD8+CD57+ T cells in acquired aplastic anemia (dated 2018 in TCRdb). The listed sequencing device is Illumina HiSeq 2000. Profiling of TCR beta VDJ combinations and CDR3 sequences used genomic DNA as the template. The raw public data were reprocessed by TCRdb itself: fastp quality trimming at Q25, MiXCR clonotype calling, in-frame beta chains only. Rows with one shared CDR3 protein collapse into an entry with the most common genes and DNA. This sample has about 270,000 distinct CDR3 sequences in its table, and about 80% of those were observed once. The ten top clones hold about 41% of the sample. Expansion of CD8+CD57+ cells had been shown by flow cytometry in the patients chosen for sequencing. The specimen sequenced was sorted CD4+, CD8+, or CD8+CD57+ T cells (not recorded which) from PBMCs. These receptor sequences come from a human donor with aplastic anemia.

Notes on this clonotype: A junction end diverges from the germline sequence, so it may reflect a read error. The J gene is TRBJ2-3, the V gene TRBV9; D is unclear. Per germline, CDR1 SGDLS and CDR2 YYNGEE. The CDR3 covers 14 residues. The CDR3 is CASSLGLAGGYTYF. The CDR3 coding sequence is TGCGCCAGCAGCCTAGGCCTTGCAGGTGGCTACACCTATTTT. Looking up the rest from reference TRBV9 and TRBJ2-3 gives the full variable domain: DSGVTQTPKHLITATGQRVTLRCSPRSGDLSVYWYQQSLDQGLQFLIQYYNGEERAKGNILERFSAQQFPDLHSELNLSSLELGDSALYFCASSLGLAGGYTYFGPGTRLTVL.

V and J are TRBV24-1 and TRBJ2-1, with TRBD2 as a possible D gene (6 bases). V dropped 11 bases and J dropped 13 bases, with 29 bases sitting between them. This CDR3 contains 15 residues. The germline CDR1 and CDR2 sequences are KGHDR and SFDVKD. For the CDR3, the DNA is TGTGCCAGTAGTGATTTTAGCGGAGCCTACGAGGCCCAGTTCTTC. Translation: CASSDFSGAYEAQFF.

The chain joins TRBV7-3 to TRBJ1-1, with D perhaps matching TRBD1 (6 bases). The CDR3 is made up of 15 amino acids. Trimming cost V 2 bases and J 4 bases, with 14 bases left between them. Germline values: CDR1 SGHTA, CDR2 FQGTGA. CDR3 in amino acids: CASSLDSTGSTEAFF. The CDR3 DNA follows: TGTGCCAGCAGCTTAGATAGCACAGGGAGCACTGAAGCTTTCTTT.

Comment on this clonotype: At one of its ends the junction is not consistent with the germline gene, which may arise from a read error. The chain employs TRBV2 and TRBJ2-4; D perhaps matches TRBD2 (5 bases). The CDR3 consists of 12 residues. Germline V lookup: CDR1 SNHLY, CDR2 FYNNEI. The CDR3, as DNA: TGTGCCAGCGGTGGAGGTGGGAACATTGAGCACTTC. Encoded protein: CASGGGGNIEHF.

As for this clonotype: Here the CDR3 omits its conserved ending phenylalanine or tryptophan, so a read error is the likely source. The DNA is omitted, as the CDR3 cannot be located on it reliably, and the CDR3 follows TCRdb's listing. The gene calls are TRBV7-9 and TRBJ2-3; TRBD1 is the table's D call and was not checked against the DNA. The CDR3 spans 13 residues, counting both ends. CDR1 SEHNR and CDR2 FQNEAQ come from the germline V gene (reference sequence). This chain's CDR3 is CASGDGRTDTRYD.

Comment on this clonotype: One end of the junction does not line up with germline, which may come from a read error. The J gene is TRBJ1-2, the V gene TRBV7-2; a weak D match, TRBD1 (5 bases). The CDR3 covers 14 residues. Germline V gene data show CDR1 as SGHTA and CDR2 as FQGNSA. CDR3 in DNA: TGTGCCAGCAGCCCGGGGGGTGCTGAAGAGCAGTACATCTTC. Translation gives CASSPGGAEEQYIF.

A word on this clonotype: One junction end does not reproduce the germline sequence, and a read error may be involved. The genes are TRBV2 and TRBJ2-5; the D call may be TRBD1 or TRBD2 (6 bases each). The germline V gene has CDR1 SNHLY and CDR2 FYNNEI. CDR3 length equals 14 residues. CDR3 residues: CASSGGNEQEPQYF. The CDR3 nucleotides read TGTGCCAGCAGCGGGGGCAATGAGCAAGAGCCCCAGTACTTT.

In DNA form, the CDR3 reads TGTGCCAGCAGCTTAGTTGGGACTAGGGGGAATGAGCAGTTCTTC. Residues: CASSLVGTRGNEQFF. The chain joins TRBV7-2 to TRBJ2-1; 8 nucleotides match TRBD2. Germline V CDR1 and CDR2: SGHTA, FQGNSA. CDR3 length: 15 residues. The V gene end was trimmed by 1 base and the J gene end by 7 bases; junction bases not matched to a gene: 6.

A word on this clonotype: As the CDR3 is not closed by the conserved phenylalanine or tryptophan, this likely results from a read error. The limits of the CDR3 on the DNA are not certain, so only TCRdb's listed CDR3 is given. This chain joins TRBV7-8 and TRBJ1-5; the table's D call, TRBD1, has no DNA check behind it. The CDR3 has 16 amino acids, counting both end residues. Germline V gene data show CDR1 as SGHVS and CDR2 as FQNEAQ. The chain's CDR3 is CASSLAGDTDTQYFRP.

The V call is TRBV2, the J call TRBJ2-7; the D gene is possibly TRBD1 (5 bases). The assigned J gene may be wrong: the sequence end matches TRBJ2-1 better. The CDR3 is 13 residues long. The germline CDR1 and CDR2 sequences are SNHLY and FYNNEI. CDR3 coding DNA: TGTGCCAGCAGTGATTGGGTGACAGACGAGCAGTTCTTC. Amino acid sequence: CASSDWVTDEQFF.

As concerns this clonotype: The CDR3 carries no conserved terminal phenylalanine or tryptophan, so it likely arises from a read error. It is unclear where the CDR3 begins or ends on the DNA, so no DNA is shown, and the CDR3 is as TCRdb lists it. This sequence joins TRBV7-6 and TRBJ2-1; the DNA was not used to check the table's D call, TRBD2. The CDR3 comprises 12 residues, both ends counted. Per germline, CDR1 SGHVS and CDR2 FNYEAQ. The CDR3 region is CASSFSHDAKDT.

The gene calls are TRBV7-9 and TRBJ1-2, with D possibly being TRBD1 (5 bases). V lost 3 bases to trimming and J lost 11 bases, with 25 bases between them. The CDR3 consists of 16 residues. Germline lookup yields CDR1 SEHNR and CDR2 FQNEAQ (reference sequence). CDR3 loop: CASSFEISEGNDEYTF. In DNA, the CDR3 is TGTGCCAGCAGCTTTGAAATAAGCGAGGGGAACGATGAGTACACCTTC.

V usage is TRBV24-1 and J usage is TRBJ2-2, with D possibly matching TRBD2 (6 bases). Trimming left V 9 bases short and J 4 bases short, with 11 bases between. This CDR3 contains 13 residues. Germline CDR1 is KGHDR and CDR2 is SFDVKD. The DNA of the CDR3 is TGTGCCACCTTGGACGGGGGCACCGGGGAGCTGTTTTTT. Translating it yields CATLDGGTGELFF.

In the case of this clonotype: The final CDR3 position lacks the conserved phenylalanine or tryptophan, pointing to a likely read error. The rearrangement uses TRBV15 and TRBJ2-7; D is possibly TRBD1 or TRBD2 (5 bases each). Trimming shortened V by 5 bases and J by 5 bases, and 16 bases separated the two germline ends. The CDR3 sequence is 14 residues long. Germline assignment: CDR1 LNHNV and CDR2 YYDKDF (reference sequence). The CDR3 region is CATSGRGLPHEQYL. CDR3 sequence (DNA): TGTGCCACCAGCGGCCGGGGCCTGCCCCACGAGCAGTACCTC.

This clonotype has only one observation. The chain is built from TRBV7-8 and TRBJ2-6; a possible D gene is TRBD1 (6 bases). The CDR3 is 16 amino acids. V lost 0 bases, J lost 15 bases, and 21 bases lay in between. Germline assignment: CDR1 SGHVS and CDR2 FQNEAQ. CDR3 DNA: TGTGCCAGCAGCTTAGCTCCAGGCTGGACAGCCCACTCCCTGACTTTC. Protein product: CASSLAPGWTAHSLTF.

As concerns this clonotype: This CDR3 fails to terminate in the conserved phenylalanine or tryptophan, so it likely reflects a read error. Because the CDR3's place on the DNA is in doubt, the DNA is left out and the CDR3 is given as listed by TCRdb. This CDR3 is CASSFERSGGRDV. The chain recombines TRBV7-9 with TRBJ2-3; the table gives TRBD2 as D, unverified against the DNA. With termini counted, the CDR3 has 13 amino acids. The V gene's germline CDR1 is SEHNR and CDR2 FQNEAQ (reference sequence).

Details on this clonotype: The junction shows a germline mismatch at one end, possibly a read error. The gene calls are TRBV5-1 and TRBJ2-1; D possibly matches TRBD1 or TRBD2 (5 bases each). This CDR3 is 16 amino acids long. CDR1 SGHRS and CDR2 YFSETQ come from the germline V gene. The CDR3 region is CASSLQRGWGSDEQFF. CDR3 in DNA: TGTGCCAGCAGCTTGCAAAGAGGTTGGGGGAGCGATGAGCAGTTCTTC.